These T cell receptor beta chains were read from a single sample in a study of T cells in Graves' hyperthyroidism and ophthalmopathy. MiXCR, applied by TCRdb to the multiplex PCR reads, yields one record per CDR3 protein. Here the sample spans a few hundred thousand distinct CDR3 sequences, less than 20% being singletons. The source material was blood. Receptors originate from a woman between 25 and 40 years old with Graves' hyperthyroidism. The CDR3 runs from the conserved cysteine through the conserved F or W. The D gene is left open where the match is weak. Size is omitted from some rows. Given values are once, few, many or a class for expanded clones.

v_call,d_call,j_call,clone_size,cdr3_aa,cdr3_nt
TRBV6-1,NA,TRBJ2-3,many,CASSEKGEGPTDTQYF,TGTGCCAGCAGTGAAAAAGGGGAAGGGCCCACAGATACGCAGTATTTT
TRBV20-1,NA,TRBJ2-5,NA,CSARSVRWETQYF,TGCAGTGCTAGATCGGTGAGGTGGGAGACCCAGTACTTC
TRBV6-1,NA,TRBJ1-2,many,CASSTQETYGYTF,TGTGCCAGCAGTACACAGGAGACCTATGGCTACACCTTC
TRBV5-1,NA,TRBJ2-2,NA,CASSLDPGFDTGELFF,TGCGCCAGCAGCTTGGATCCGGGGTTCGACACCGGGGAGCTGTTTTTT
TRBV5-1,NA,TRBJ1-6,NA,CASSLLGRGNSPLHF,TGCGCCAGCAGCCTGTTGGGCCGAGGGAATTCACCCCTCCACTTT
TRBV11-2,TRBD2,TRBJ2-7,many,CASSPGRTSFDHEQYF,TGTGCCAGCAGCCCCGGGCGGACTAGCTTCGACCACGAGCAGTACTTC
TRBV18,NA,TRBJ1-4,NA,CASSPGVAATNEKLFF,TGTGCCAGCTCACCCGGGGTGGCAGCAACTAATGAAAAACTGTTTTTT
TRBV7-2,TRBD1,TRBJ1-4,NA,CASSPRDRGYEKLFF,TGTGCCAGCAGCCCCAGGGACAGGGGGTATGAAAAACTGTTTTTT
TRBV7-2,NA,TRBJ2-7,many,CASSLGSVYEQYF,TGTGCCAGCAGCTTAGGTAGCGTCTACGAGCAGTACTTC
TRBV24-1,TRBD1,TRBJ1-1,NA,CATRDRDFTEAFF,TGTGCCACCCGCGACAGGGATTTTACTGAAGCTTTCTTT
TRBV7-2,TRBD2,TRBJ2-7,many,CASSIWTSGRAGEQYF,TGTGCCAGCAGCATTTGGACTAGCGGGAGGGCCGGCGAGCAGTACTTC
TRBV11-2,NA,TRBJ2-7,many,CASSLARLSYEQYF,TGTGCCAGCAGCTTAGCACGCCTCTCCTACGAGCAGTACTTC
TRBV20-1,TRBD2,TRBJ2-1,NA,CSARDPGGRSYNEQFF,TGCAGTGCTAGAGATCCTGGCGGGAGATCCTACAATGAGCAGTTCTTC
TRBV7-3,TRBD1,TRBJ1-6,few,CASSLGGQAVNSPLHF,TGTGCCAGCAGCTTAGGGGGACAGGCGGTGAATTCACCCCTCCACTTT
TRBV5-1,NA,TRBJ2-2,many,CASNIQAHTGELFF,TGCGCCAGCAATATCCAAGCTCACACCGGGGAGCTGTTTTTT
TRBV2,NA,TRBJ2-5,many,CASSARETQYF,TGTGCCAGCAGTGCTCGGGAGACCCAGTACTTC
TRBV28,NA,TRBJ1-1,few,CASSFGAIGTEAFF,TGTGCCAGCAGTTTCGGGGCGATCGGGACTGAAGCTTTCTTT
TRBV3-1,NA,TRBJ2-1,many,CASSRYATSNEQFF,TGTGCCAGCAGCCGATATGCAACTAGCAATGAGCAGTTCTTC
TRBV12-3/TRBV12-4,NA,TRBJ1-1,NA,CASSLARSTEAFF,TGTGCCAGCAGTTTAGCAAGGTCCACTGAAGCTTTCTTT
TRBV10-2,TRBD2,TRBJ2-7,many,CASRYVGAGGVYEQYF,TGCGCCAGCCGATATGTGGGCGCGGGAGGGGTCTACGAGCAGTACTTC
TRBV7-9,NA,TRBJ1-1,few,CASSLEGAGAFF,TGTGCCAGCAGCTTAGAAGGCGCGGGAGCTTTCTTT
TRBV3-1,TRBD1,TRBJ1-2,many,CASSQYQGASNYGYTF,TGTGCCAGCAGCCAATATCAGGGGGCCTCTAACTATGGCTACACCTTC
TRBV7-9,NA,TRBJ1-6,NA,CASNLNGGVRDSPLHF,TGTGCCAGCAACTTAAATGGAGGGGTCAGAGATTCACCCCTCCACTTT
TRBV4-1,TRBD1,TRBJ2-1,NA,CASSPRTGTNNEQFF,TGCGCCAGCAGCCCTCGGACAGGGACGAACAATGAGCAGTTCTTC
TRBV20-1,NA,TRBJ1-4,many,CSAPGGGKLFF,TGCAGTGCACCGGGAGGGGGGAAACTGTTTTTT
TRBV5-1,TRBD1,TRBJ2-4,NA,CASSVTDRDIQYF,TGCGCCAGCAGCGTGACCGACAGGGACATTCAGTACTTC
TRBV18,NA,TRBJ2-3,few,CASSPSSARLTDTQYF,TGTGCCAGCTCGCCCAGCTCGGCCAGGCTCACAGATACGCAGTATTTT
TRBV20-1,NA,TRBJ2-3,many,CSGGAGGFTDTQYF,TGCAGTGGGGGCGCGGGTGGATTCACAGATACGCAGTATTTT
TRBV20-1,NA,TRBJ2-7,many,CSAPPEFSYEQYF,TGCAGTGCTCCCCCCGAATTCTCCTACGAGCAGTACTTC
TRBV11-3,TRBD1,TRBJ2-2,NA,CASSHRDRNTGELFF,TGTGCCAGCAGCCACCGGGACAGGAACACCGGGGAGCTGTTTTTT
TRBV18,NA,TRBJ1-4,NA,CASSPGGINEKLFF,TGTGCCAGCTCACCCGGAGGCATTAATGAAAAACTGTTTTTT
TRBV24-1,NA,TRBJ2-2,few,CATSSGAKNTGELFF,TGTGCCACCAGTTCAGGGGCGAAGAACACCGGGGAGCTGTTTTTT
TRBV20-1,NA,TRBJ2-7,NA,CSAHKGYEQYF,TGCAGTGCTCATAAAGGCTACGAGCAGTACTTC
TRBV6-1,NA,TRBJ2-1,many,CVSRRGAINNEQFF,TGTGTCAGCAGGCGAGGGGCCATTAACAATGAGCAGTTCTTC
TRBV20-1,TRBD1,TRBJ1-6,many,CSASSTGGRNSPLHF,TGCAGTGCTAGTTCAACAGGGGGCAGGAATTCACCCCTCCACTTT
TRBV10-1,TRBD1,TRBJ2-7,many,CASSESSSGTGVIYEQYF,TGCGCCAGCAGTGAGTCGAGCTCCGGGACAGGGGTTATCTACGAGCAGTACTTC
TRBV19,TRBD2,TRBJ2-1,NA,CASSTHGTSGGLEFF,TGTGCCAGTAGTACCCACGGGACTAGCGGGGGCCTCGAGTTCTTC
TRBV5-1,TRBD1,TRBJ1-2,few,CASSPWTGEGYGYTF,TGCGCCAGCAGCCCCTGGACAGGGGAGGGGTATGGCTACACCTTC
TRBV2,NA,TRBJ2-2,few,CAISESLTGANTGELFF,TGTGCCATCAGTGAGTCGTTGACAGGTGCGAACACCGGGGAGCTGTTTTTT
TRBV5-1,NA,TRBJ2-5,many,CASSLGSTQYF,TGCGCCAGCAGCTTGGGGTCGACCCAGTACTTC
TRBV27,NA,TRBJ1-6,many,CASSLSTHYNSPLHF,TGTGCCAGCAGTTTATCCACACACTATAATTCACCCCTCCACTTT
TRBV20-1,NA,TRBJ2-3,few,CSARVSGNTDTQYF,TGCAGTGCTAGAGTTTCAGGGAACACAGATACGCAGTATTTT
TRBV7-9,NA,TRBJ1-2,few,CASSFAHMDGYTF,TGTGCCAGCAGCTTCGCGCATATGGATGGCTACACCTTC
TRBV19,NA,TRBJ1-2,few,CASKTVGPSYGYTF,TGTGCCAGTAAAACGGTCGGTCCTTCCTATGGCTACACCTTC
TRBV24-1,TRBD2,TRBJ2-7,few,CATSASGSSSYEQYF,TGTGCCACCAGTGCTAGCGGGAGTAGCTCCTACGAGCAGTACTTC
TRBV20-1,TRBD2,TRBJ2-2,many,CSARQAGGPTGELFF,TGCAGTGCTAGACAGGCGGGAGGGCCGACCGGGGAGCTGTTTTTT
TRBV27,NA,TRBJ2-3,NA,CASSPPLRLSHTQYF,TGTGCCAGCAGTCCCCCCCTCCGACTATCCCATACGCAGTATTTT
TRBV19,TRBD2,TRBJ2-7,few,CASSLLAGDRLYEQYF,TGTGCCAGTAGTTTACTAGCGGGAGACCGCCTCTACGAGCAGTACTTC
TRBV4-2,TRBD2,TRBJ2-7,NA,CASSQLAGGGSYEQYF,TGTGCCAGCAGCCAACTAGCGGGGGGGGGCTCCTACGAGCAGTACTTC
TRBV19,TRBD2,TRBJ2-1,NA,CASTAAGDNSYNEQFF,TGTGCCAGTACCGCAGCGGGAGACAACTCCTACAATGAGCAGTTCTTC
TRBV7-3,NA,TRBJ2-7,NA,CASSPSGGGAYEQYF,TGTGCCAGCAGCCCGTCTGGGGGTGGCGCCTACGAGCAGTACTTC
TRBV7-2,TRBD1,TRBJ1-1,NA,CASSLDPTGVTEAFF,TGTGCCAGCAGCTTAGATCCGACAGGGGTTACTGAAGCTTTCTTT
TRBV28,NA,TRBJ1-2,many,CASSLPGLSYTF,TGTGCCAGCAGTTTACCCGGGTTGAGCTACACCTTC
TRBV7-2,NA,TRBJ1-1,many,CASRLGGGAEAFF,TGTGCCAGCCGTCTTGGGGGGGGCGCTGAAGCTTTCTTT
TRBV7-9,TRBD1,TRBJ1-2,many,CASRMRGQPANYGYTF,TGTGCCAGCAGAATGAGGGGGCAGCCAGCTAACTATGGCTACACCTTC
TRBV27,TRBD2,TRBJ2-2,NA,CASSSVAGGWGTGELFF,TGTGCCAGCAGTTCAGTAGCGGGAGGGTGGGGCACCGGGGAGCTGTTTTTT
TRBV7-3,TRBD2,TRBJ2-2,NA,CASSSGLAHGTGELFF,TGTGCCAGCAGCTCTGGACTAGCTCATGGGACCGGGGAGCTGTTTTTT
TRBV27,TRBD1,TRBJ2-7,many,CASSLSGTETYEQYF,TGTGCCAGCAGTTTATCCGGGACAGAAACCTACGAGCAGTACTTC
TRBV7-9,NA,TRBJ2-1,many,CASSLFGMAGSDNEQFF,TGTGCCAGCAGCTTATTTGGTATGGCGGGTTCGGACAATGAGCAGTTCTTC
TRBV10-3,NA,TRBJ1-3,NA,CAISEYRDTSRNTIYF,TGTGCCATCAGTGAGTACCGGGACACGTCTCGAAACACCATATATTTT